One sample yielded the 10 T cell receptor beta chains listed below, sequenced in a study of blood T cell repertoires in COVID-19 (dated by TCRdb to the early 2020s). Library prep was done by the immunoSEQ multiplex PCR assay. Not all clones reach the TCRdb copy of this immuneACCESS table, which keeps in-frame sequences only. Checked studies attribute under half of the gap to unresolved V genes and leave the rest unexplained. This sample holds around 270,000 clones; around nine tenths were observed only once. The ten largest clones capture about 4.6% of the sample. Input material: peripheral blood. These receptors originate from a man aged 40-55 years with acute or convalescent COVID-19.

J is TRBJ1-1 and V is TRBV7-8; the D is unclear. Trimming took off 5 bases at V and 4 bases at J, with 8 bases between the two ends. The V gene's germline CDR1 is SGHVS and CDR2 FQNEAQ. CDR3 length: 12 amino acids. The CDR3 protein is CASSRSATEAFF. CDR3 coding DNA: TGTGCCAGCAGCCGGAGTGCCACTGAAGCTTTCTTT.

This chain links TRBV27 with TRBJ1-2; 7 bases are shared with TRBD1. CDR3 size: 15 residues. Germline V gene data show CDR1 as MNHEY and CDR2 as SMNVEV (reference sequence). V dropped 4 bases and J dropped 5; count of bases not matched to a gene: 10. The CDR3 nucleotides read TGTGCCAGCAGTTGGAGACAGGGACGAGGGTATGGCTACACCTTC. Residues: CASSWRQGRGYGYTF.

This chain connects TRBV24-1 to TRBJ1-1; D is unclear. V dropped 3 bases and J dropped 4 bases, with 11 bases sitting between them. This CDR3 contains 14 residues. In germline, CDR1 is KGHDR, CDR2 SFDVKD. The CDR3 loop reads CATSDASGSTEAFF. CDR3 bases: TGTGCCACCAGTGATGCCTCGGGGAGCACTGAAGCTTTCTTT.

Worth noting for this clone: Compared with germline, one end of the junction differs, possibly owing to a read error. The V gene is TRBV5-6, the J gene TRBJ1-1; 8 bases agree with TRBD1. This CDR3 is built from 15 residues. Germline CDR1 SGHDT, CDR2 YYEEEE. CDR3 sequence: CARRRWGARGREAFF. As DNA, the CDR3 is TGTGCCCGCAGACGTTGGGGAGCCAGGGGGCGAGAAGCTTTCTTT.

V usage is TRBV4-2 and J usage is TRBJ2-7; 13 bases line up with TRBD2. The CDR3 length is 14 residues. J lost 2 bases, V lost 8 bases, and 3 bases had no gene match. Germline lookup yields CDR1 LGHNA and CDR2 YNFKEQ. DNA for the CDR3: TGTGCCAGCGGTGGGACTAGCGGGGCCTACGAGCAGTACTTC. Translated, it gives CASGGTSGAYEQYF.

The chain links TRBV4-2 to TRBJ1-1, with D unresolved. CDR3 length: 15 amino acids. Germline lookup yields CDR1 LGHNA and CDR2 YNFKEQ. V was shortened by 4 bases and J by 4 bases, with 16 bases between the two germline ends. The CDR3 reads CASSRQLTESTEAFF. CDR3 bases: TGTGCCAGCAGCCGACAACTCACAGAGAGCACTGAAGCTTTCTTT.

This clone came up a few times. The genes are TRBV4-2 and TRBJ1-1; a possible D gene is TRBD1 (5 bases). CDR1 is LGHNA and CDR2 is YNFKEQ in the germline V gene. V was trimmed by 1 base and J by 2 bases, leaving 11 bases between them. The CDR3 covers 15 residues. The chain's CDR3 is CASSQALDRNTEAFF. CDR3 bases: TGTGCCAGCAGCCAAGCCCTAGACAGAAACACTGAAGCTTTCTTT.

This chain uses TRBV5-1 with TRBJ2-2, with TRBD1 as a possible D gene (5 bases). Germline V lookup: CDR1 SGHRS, CDR2 YFSETQ. The CDR3 sequence is 15 residues long. Trimming cost V 1 base and J 5 bases, with 12 bases left between them. This chain's CDR3 is CASSLSRVGTGELFF. In DNA form, the CDR3 reads TGCGCCAGCAGCTTGAGCAGGGTTGGGACCGGGGAGCTGTTTTTT.

The V and J genes are TRBV7-6 and TRBJ2-3; tentative D call: TRBD1 (6 bases). Trimming took 5 bases from V and 0 from J, leaving 12 bases between them. Germline lookup yields CDR1 SGHVS and CDR2 FNYEAQ. This CDR3 is 15 amino acids long. This CDR3 reads CASSPVGHSTDTQYF. The CDR3 DNA reads TGTGCCAGCAGCCCAGTGGGACACAGCACAGATACGCAGTATTTT.

This chain connects TRBV15 to TRBJ2-4; 9 bases line up with TRBD1. Germline V CDR1 and CDR2: LNHNV, YYDKDF (reference sequence). V trimming: 2 bases; J trimming: 6 bases; junction bases outside the gene matches: 5. CDR3 length: 15 residues. CDR3 residues: CATSRFRDRANIQYF. The CDR3, as DNA: TGTGCCACCAGCAGATTCCGGGACAGGGCAAACATTCAGTACTTC. The full variable domain, completed using reference TRBV15 and TRBJ2-4, is DAMVIQNPRYQVTQFGKPVTLSCSQTLNHNVMYWYQQKSSQAPKLLFHYYDKDFNNEADTPDNFQSRRPNTSFCFLDIRSPGLGDTAMYLCATSRFRDRANIQYFGAGTRLSVL.